This record concerns one TCR beta chain sequence. As yet, its antigen is unknown. The data derive from a study of graft-versus-host responses after intestinal transplantation. Findings and limits, study-wide: GvH clones were found in recipient marrow; some appeared first in ileum or blood.

Produced via immunoSEQ multiplex PCR; TCRdb's table is partial and in-frame only. There are around 130,000 clones in the sample; more than 90% occur only once, and over 0.15% lies in the top ten. There are 16 residues in the CDR3. Trimming cost V 4 bases and J 0 bases; bases outside gene matches: 0. Germline values: CDR1 SGHAT, CDR2 FQNNGV. The sample here was unstimulated CD4+ T cells sorted from spleen or lymph node cells, taken before intestinal transplant. This receptor was obtained from a human donor who received an intestinal transplant. The chain joins TRBV11-2 to TRBJ2-3; 14 positions match TRBD2. CDR3 in DNA: TGTGCCAGCAGCTGGACTAGCGGGAGGAGCACAGATACGCAGTATTTT. This gives the protein CASSWTSGRSTDTQYF.